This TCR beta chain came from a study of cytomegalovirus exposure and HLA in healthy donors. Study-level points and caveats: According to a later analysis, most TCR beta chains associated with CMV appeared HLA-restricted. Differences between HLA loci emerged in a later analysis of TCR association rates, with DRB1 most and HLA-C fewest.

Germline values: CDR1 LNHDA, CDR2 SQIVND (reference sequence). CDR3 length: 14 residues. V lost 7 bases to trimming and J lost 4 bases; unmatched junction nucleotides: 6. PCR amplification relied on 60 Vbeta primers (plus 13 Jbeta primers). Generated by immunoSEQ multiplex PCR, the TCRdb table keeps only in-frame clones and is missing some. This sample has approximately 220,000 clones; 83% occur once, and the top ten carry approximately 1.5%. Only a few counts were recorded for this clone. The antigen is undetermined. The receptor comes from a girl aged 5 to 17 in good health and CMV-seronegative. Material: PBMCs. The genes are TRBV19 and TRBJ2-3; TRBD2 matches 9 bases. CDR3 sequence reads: CASKSSGVADTQYF. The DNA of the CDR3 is TGTGCCAGTAAATCTAGCGGGGTCGCAGATACGCAGTATTTT.